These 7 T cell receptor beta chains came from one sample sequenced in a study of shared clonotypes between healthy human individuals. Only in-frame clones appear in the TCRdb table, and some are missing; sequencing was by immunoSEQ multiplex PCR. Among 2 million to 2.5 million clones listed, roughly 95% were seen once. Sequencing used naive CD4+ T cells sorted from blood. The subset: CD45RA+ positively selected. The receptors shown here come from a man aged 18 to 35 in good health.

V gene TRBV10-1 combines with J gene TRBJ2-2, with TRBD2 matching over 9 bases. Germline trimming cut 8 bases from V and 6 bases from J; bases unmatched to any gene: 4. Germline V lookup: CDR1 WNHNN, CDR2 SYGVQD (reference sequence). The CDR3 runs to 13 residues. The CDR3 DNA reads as TGCGCCAGCGGCGGGGGGGCCGCCGGGGAGCTGTTTTTT. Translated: CASGGGAAGELFF.

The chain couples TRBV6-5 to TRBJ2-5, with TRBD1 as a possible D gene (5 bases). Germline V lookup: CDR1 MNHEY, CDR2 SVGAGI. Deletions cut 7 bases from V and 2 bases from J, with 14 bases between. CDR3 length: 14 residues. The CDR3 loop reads CASTRNRQQETQYF. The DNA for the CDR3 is TGTGCCAGCACCCGAAACCGACAGCAAGAGACCCAGTACTTC.

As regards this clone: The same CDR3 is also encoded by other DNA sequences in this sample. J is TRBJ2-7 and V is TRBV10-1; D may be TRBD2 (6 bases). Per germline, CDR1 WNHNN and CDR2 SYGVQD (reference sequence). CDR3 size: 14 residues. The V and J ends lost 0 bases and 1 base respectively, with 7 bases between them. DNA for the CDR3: TGCGCCAGCAGTGAGTCGGGGGGTTCCTACGAGCAGTACTTC. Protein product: CASSESGGSYEQYF.

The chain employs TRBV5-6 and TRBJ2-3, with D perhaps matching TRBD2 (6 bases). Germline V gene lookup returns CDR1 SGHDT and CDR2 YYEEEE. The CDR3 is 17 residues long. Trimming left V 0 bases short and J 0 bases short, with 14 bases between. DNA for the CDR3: TGTGCCAGCAGCTTGGGTAGCGGTGTGGCTAGCACAGATACGCAGTATTTT. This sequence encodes CASSLGSGVASTDTQYF.

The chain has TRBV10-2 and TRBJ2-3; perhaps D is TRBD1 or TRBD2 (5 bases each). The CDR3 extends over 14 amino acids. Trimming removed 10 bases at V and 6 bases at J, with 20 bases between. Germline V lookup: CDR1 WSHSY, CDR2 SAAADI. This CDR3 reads CAISRGVSSDTQYF. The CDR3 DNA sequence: TGCGCCATCTCGAGGGGAGTCTCGTCGGATACGCAGTATTTT.

For the CDR3, the DNA is TGCGCCAGCAGTTGGACTAGCGGGACTTTAGTCGAGCAGTACTTC. It translates to CASSWTSGTLVEQYF. This chain links TRBV10-2 with TRBJ2-7; 12 positions match TRBD2. The ends lost 5 bases at V and 6 bases at J; junction bases unmatched: 8. The length of the CDR3 is 15 residues. CDR1 WSHSY and CDR2 SAAADI come from the germline V gene.

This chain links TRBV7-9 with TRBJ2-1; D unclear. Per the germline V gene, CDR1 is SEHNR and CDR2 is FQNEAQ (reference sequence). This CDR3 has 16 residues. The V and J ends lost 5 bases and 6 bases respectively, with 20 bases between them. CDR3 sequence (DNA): TGTGCCAGCAGCCCAGGATCATACCAACGGAGCAATGAGCAGTTCTTC. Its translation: CASSPGSYQRSNEQFF.